A single sample is the source of the 15 T cell receptor beta chains below, sequenced in a study of beta chain features in type 1 diabetes. Study-wide points: Type 1 diabetes patients had TCRB CDR3s that were shorter (moderately but significantly so) in all four CD4+ subsets.

What was sequenced were expressed TCRB transcripts, since all of the isolated RNA had been reverse transcribed. The method was immunoSEQ multiplex PCR; TCRdb's version includes in-frame clones alone and lacks a portion of them. The data show 640,000 or so clones, around an eighth seen once. No antigen has been assigned to these receptors. Sequences were obtained from naive CD4+ T cells from blood. These receptors were obtained from a man younger than 30 with type 1 diabetes.

The chain is built from TRBV6-5 and TRBJ2-7, with D possibly being TRBD1 or TRBD2 (6 bases each). In germline, CDR1 is MNHEY, CDR2 SVGAGI. Trimming left V 5 bases short and J 7 bases short, with 21 bases between. The CDR3 spans 15 residues. CDR3 nucleotides: TGTGCCAGCAGTCCTCCCGAGGGGACACGGGGGGAGCAGTACTTC. Translating gives CASSPPEGTRGEQYF.

J is TRBJ2-6 and V is TRBV2, with D possibly being TRBD1 or TRBD2 (5 bases each). Germline values: CDR1 SNHLY, CDR2 FYNNEI. The germline V and J ends were trimmed by 8 bases and 0 bases, with 11 bases remaining between them. The CDR3 is 15 amino acids. The CDR3 spells CASQRGGSGANVLTF. The CDR3 nucleotides read TGTGCCAGCCAGAGGGGTGGCTCTGGGGCCAACGTCCTGACTTTC.

This clone turned up a few times. V gene TRBV18 combines with J gene TRBJ2-1, with D tentatively TRBD2 (5 bases). With 5 bases removed from V and 3 bases from J, the gap between germline ends came to 11 bases. Germline lookup yields CDR1 KGHSH and CDR2 LQKENI. The CDR3 totals 14 residues. CDR3 in DNA: TGTGCCAGCTCATCTACGGGAAGCTACAATGAGCAGTTCTTC. Protein product: CASSSTGSYNEQFF.

The chain couples TRBV7-3 to TRBJ1-6; 7 bases agree with TRBD1. V dropped 4 bases and J dropped 7; count of bases not matched to a gene: 4. This CDR3 has 14 residues. From germline, CDR1 is SGHTA and CDR2 FQGTGA. Written as DNA, the CDR3 is TGTGCCAGCAGCTCGAGAGGGGGCAATTCACCCCTCCACTTT. Amino acids: CASSSRGGNSPLHF.

The rearrangement links TRBV28 to TRBJ1-5; 8 nucleotides agree with TRBD1. Losses at the gene ends were 2 bases for V and 5 bases for J; bases not matched to a gene: 2. The germline gives CDR1 MDHEN, CDR2 SYDVKM. This CDR3 region has 14 residues. CDR3 in DNA: TGTGCCAGCAGTTTACCACAGGGGGATCAGCCCCAGCATTTT. Translated: CASSLPQGDQPQHF.

This clone was counted only a few times. The J gene is TRBJ1-1, the V gene TRBV10-3; D is possibly TRBD1 (6 bases). Trimming took 3 bases from V and 3 from J, leaving 11 bases between them. The CDR3 extends over 14 amino acids. From germline, CDR1 is ENHRY and CDR2 SYGVKD. The CDR3, as DNA: TGTGCCATCAGTGAAGAACAGGGATACACTGAAGCTTTCTTT. Its translation: CAISEEQGYTEAFF.

The chain carries TRBV29-1 and TRBJ2-1, with 7 bases matching TRBD2. Trimming at V came to 7 bases and at J to 7 bases, leaving 13 bases not matched to a gene. This CDR3 has 14 amino acids. Germline CDR1 reads SQVTM; CDR2 reads ANQGSEA. The CDR3 region has the DNA TGCAGCGCCGGCCCTAGCGAGGGAGGGAATGAGCAGTTCTTC. Amino acid sequence: CSAGPSEGGNEQFF.

This clone turned up a few times. The rearrangement uses TRBV9 and TRBJ1-1, with D unclear. The CDR3 spans 13 residues. The germline V gene encodes CDR1 SGDLS and CDR2 YYNGEE. V lost 0 bases, J lost 8 bases, and 11 bases lay in between. The CDR3 region is CASSVGVNEEAFF. CDR3 sequence (DNA): TGTGCCAGCAGCGTAGGGGTAAATGAAGAAGCTTTCTTT.

In its sample, this clone was seen a few times. The CDR3 loop reads CASSQVGEYGQYF. In nucleotides, the CDR3 is TGCGCCAGCAGCCAAGTTGGGGAGTATGGGCAGTACTTC. The rearrangement joins TRBV4-1 to TRBJ2-5; tentative D call: TRBD2 (5 bases). Trimming shortened V by 1 base and J by 11 bases, and 14 bases separated the two germline ends. Germline V CDR1 and CDR2: MGHRA, YSYEKL. This CDR3 region has 13 residues.

In its sample, this clone was seen a few times. This chain joins TRBV7-2 and TRBJ2-5, with 7 bases aligning to TRBD2. The CDR3 is 13 amino acids. CDR1 is SGHTA, CDR2 FQGNSA, per germline. Trimming cost V 7 bases and J 5 bases; bases outside gene matches: 7. CDR3 residues: CASTPRAGETQYF. The CDR3 DNA is TGTGCCAGCACCCCTCGAGCGGGGGAGACCCAGTACTTC.

This clone turned up a few times. One junction end disagrees with the germline gene, perhaps due to a read error. V gene TRBV19 combines with J gene TRBJ2-7; D possibly corresponds to TRBD1 (5 bases). The CDR3 sequence is 13 residues long. CDR1 is LNHDA and CDR2 is SQIVND in the germline V gene (reference sequence). CDR3 DNA: TGTGCCAGTAGTATAGCCGTAACAGGAGAACTACTCTTC. It specifies CASSIAVTGELLF.

This clone has only a few counts. The chain combines TRBV6-6 with TRBJ2-5; D remains ambiguous. CDR1 and CDR2 (germline): MNHNY, SVGAGI (reference sequence). The CDR3 contains 15 residues. V lost 0 bases and J 0 bases, leaving 8 bases between the germline ends. CDR3 in DNA: TGTGCCAGCAGTTACTCGTCACGGAACCAAGAGACCCAGTACTTC. This codes for CASSYSSRNQETQYF.

This chain connects TRBV25-1 to TRBJ1-1; D is unclear. The germline V and J ends were trimmed by 5 bases and 5 bases, with 9 bases remaining between them. Germline CDR1 is MGHDK and CDR2 is SYGVNS. The CDR3 contains 12 residues. The CDR3 coding sequence is TGTGCCAGCAGTACGGTTGGTACTGAAGCTTTCTTT. Translating it yields CASSTVGTEAFF.

J is TRBJ2-2 and V is TRBV18, with a weak D call TRBD1 (6 bases). V shed 4 bases and J shed 1 base, with 13 bases lying between them. Germline V gene sequence: CDR1 KGHSH, CDR2 LQKENI. The CDR3 spans 16 residues. CDR3 in DNA: TGTGCCAGCTCACAGATCGGACAGTTGAACACCGGGGAGCTGTTTTTT. Translation gives CASSQIGQLNTGELFF.

This clone was detected a few times. The chain is built from TRBV5-1 and TRBJ2-1; TRBD2 is a possible D gene (6 bases). The CDR3 extends over 16 amino acids. The V end lost 3 bases, the J end lost 0 bases, and 13 bases lay between the germline ends. CDR1 and CDR2 (germline): SGHRS, YFSETQ. The CDR3 here is CASSSGLLSSYNEQFF. The CDR3 bases are TGCGCCAGCAGCTCGGGACTCCTAAGCTCCTACAATGAGCAGTTCTTC.